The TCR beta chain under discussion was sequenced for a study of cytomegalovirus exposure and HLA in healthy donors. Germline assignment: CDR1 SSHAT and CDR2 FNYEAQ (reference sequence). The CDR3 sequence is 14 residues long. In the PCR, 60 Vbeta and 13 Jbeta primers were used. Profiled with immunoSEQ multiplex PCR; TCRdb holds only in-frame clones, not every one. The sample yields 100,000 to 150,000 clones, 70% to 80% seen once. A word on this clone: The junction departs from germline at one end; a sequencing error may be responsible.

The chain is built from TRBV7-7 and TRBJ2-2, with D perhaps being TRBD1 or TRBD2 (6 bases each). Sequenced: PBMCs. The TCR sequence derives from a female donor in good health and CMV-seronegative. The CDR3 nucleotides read TGTGCTAGCAGCTTAGGGGGGCAGATCGGGGAGCTGTTTTTT. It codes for CASSLGGQIGELFF.